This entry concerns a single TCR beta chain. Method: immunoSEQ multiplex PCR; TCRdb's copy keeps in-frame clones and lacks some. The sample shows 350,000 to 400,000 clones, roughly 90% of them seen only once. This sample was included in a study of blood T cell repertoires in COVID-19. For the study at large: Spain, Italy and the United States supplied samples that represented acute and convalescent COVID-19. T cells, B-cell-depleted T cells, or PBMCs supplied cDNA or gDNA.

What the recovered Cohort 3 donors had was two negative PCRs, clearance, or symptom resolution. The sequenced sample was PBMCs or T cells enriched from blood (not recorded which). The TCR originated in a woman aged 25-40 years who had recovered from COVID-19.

CDR3 bases: TGCAGTGCTAGTACCCTAGCGGGAGCGAATGAGCAGTTCTTC. Protein sequence: CSASTLAGANEQFF. The chain carries TRBV20-1 and TRBJ2-1, with 10 nucleotides matching TRBD2. This CDR3 spans 14 amino acids. Losses at the gene ends were 3 bases for V and 7 bases for J; bases not matched to a gene: 6. CDR1 and CDR2 (germline): DFQATT, SNEGSKA (reference sequence).